Below are 23 T cell receptor beta chains sequenced from a single sample in a study of identical twins. Via MiXCR, TCRdb re-called the 5' RACE reads, giving one row per CDR3 protein. The table lists around 690,000 distinct CDR3 sequences, around 21% of them singletons. This same sample was also part of a study on T cells expressing NK-cell markers.

Material for sequencing was PBMCs. The origin of the receptors is a woman under 30 in good health.

CDR3 loop: CASSFQAGRTYEQYF. The CDR3 DNA reads as TGCGCCAGCAGCTTTCAGGCGGGACGGACCTACGAGCAGTACTTC. The genes are TRBV5-1 and TRBJ2-7; a possible D gene is TRBD2 (6 bases). Trimming took off 2 bases at V and 2 bases at J, with 14 bases between the two ends. Germline loops: CDR1 SGHRS, CDR2 YFSETQ. The CDR3 extends over 15 amino acids.

This clonotype showed up many times. CDR3 DNA sequence: TGTGCCAGCAGCATGGGACAGGCCAGCAATCAGCCCCAGCATTTT. Its protein product is CASSMGQASNQPQHF. The rearrangement uses TRBV12-3 or TRBV12-4 and TRBJ1-5, with 8 nucleotides matching TRBD1. The CDR3 is 15 residues long. V lost 6 bases to trimming and J lost 1 base; unmatched junction nucleotides: 5.

V usage is TRBV5-1 and J usage is TRBJ2-3; D unresolved. V lost 9 bases and J 0 bases, leaving 14 bases between the germline ends. CDR1 is SGHRS, CDR2 YFSETQ, per germline. The CDR3 consists of 14 residues. The CDR3 DNA is TGCGCCACCCACCCGGGTTCCAGCACAGATACGCAGTATTTT. It encodes CATHPGSSTDTQYF.

This chain joins TRBV10-3 and TRBJ1-5; D is unclear. Germline V lookup: CDR1 ENHRY, CDR2 SYGVKD. V was clipped by 6 bases and J by 2 bases, with 8 bases between them. The CDR3 is 13 amino acids. DNA of the CDR3: TGTGCCATCAGGAGTGCGGGCAATCAGCCCCAGCATTTT. It yields the protein CAIRSAGNQPQHF.

This clonotype was observed many times. V gene TRBV6-5 combines with J gene TRBJ1-5; D is uncertain. This CDR3 comprises 15 residues. V lost 3 bases to trimming and J lost 0 bases, with 9 bases between them. The germline gives CDR1 MNHEY, CDR2 SVGAGI. Here the CDR3 reads CASSYDSSSNQPQHF. CDR3 bases: TGTGCCAGCAGTTATGATTCGAGTAGCAATCAGCCCCAGCATTTT.

V is TRBV4-3 and J is TRBJ1-5; D remains ambiguous. V shed 1 base and J shed 7 bases, with 8 bases lying between them. The CDR3 sequence is 13 residues long. Germline V lookup: CDR1 LGHNA, CDR2 YSLEER. For the CDR3, the DNA is TGCGCCAGCAGCCAAGTTGGGAAACAGCCCCAGCATTTT. Its protein is CASSQVGKQPQHF.

This clonotype has only a few counts. The gene calls are TRBV7-2 and TRBJ2-3; 8 bases match TRBD2. The length of the CDR3 is 15 residues. J was trimmed by 0 bases and V by 7 bases; bases with no gene match: 6. Germline V gene sequence: CDR1 SGHTA, CDR2 FQGNSA. CDR3 region: CASTTSSGSTDTQYF. DNA for the CDR3: TGTGCCAGCACCACGTCTAGCGGGAGCACAGATACGCAGTATTTT.

There are many counts of this clonotype. The CDR3 loop reads CASSQDLGGLAGAGEQFF. CDR3 bases: TGCGCCAGCAGCCAAGATTTGGGAGGACTAGCGGGAGCGGGCGAGCAGTTCTTC. The V gene is TRBV4-3, the J gene TRBJ2-1; 13 nucleotides line up with TRBD2. The trim removed 0 bases at V and 10 bases at J, leaving 12 bases unmatched. Germline-derived CDR1 and CDR2 are LGHNA and YSLEER. This CDR3 region has 18 residues.

This clonotype appeared many times. The chain employs TRBV20-1 and TRBJ1-1; D remains unclear. The CDR3 contains 12 residues. The germline CDR1 and CDR2 sequences are DFQATT and SNEGSKA (reference sequence). V was cut by 5 bases and J by 3 bases, with 10 bases left in between. The CDR3 reads CSASGRDTEAFF. The CDR3, as DNA: TGCAGTGCTTCCGGGAGAGACACTGAAGCTTTCTTT.

The table lists this clonotype with many counts. The chain links TRBV6-1 to TRBJ2-6; D possibly matches TRBD1 or TRBD2 (5 bases each). CDR3 length: 16 residues. With 4 bases removed from V and 0 bases from J, the gap between germline ends came to 10 bases. Germline CDR1 MNHNS, CDR2 SASEGT. The chain's CDR3 is CASSGEGLSGANVLTF. CDR3 nucleotide sequence: TGTGCCAGCAGTGGCGAGGGGCTCTCTGGGGCCAACGTCCTGACTTTC.

This clonotype was picked up many times. The CDR3 sequence is CASRPSGRLGSYNEQFF. The CDR3 nucleotides are TGCGCCAGCAGGCCTAGCGGGAGGCTGGGATCCTACAATGAGCAGTTCTTC. The chain joins TRBV5-1 to TRBJ2-1, with 11 bases aligning to TRBD2. The CDR3 is 17 residues long. Germline lookup yields CDR1 SGHRS and CDR2 YFSETQ. Trimming took 5 bases from V and 1 from J; bases not matched to a gene: 8.

This clonotype was counted at least ten times. The chain is built from TRBV7-2 and TRBJ2-7; 10 bases line up with TRBD2. The V gene end was trimmed by 2 bases and the J gene end by 6 bases; junction bases not matched to a gene: 13. Germline V CDR1 and CDR2: SGHTA, FQGNSA. The length of the CDR3 is 17 residues. The CDR3, as DNA: TGTGCCAGCAGCTTATACCCTAGCGGGAGACTTATGCGCGAGCAGTACTTC. Its translation is CASSLYPSGRLMREQYF.

The gene calls are TRBV7-2 and TRBJ1-1, with D perhaps TRBD1 (5 bases). Germline CDR1 is SGHTA and CDR2 is FQGNSA. The CDR3 sequence is 12 residues long. Trimming cost V 2 bases and J 6 bases, with 7 bases left between them. CDR3 coding DNA: TGTGCCAGCAGCTTAATAGGGGCTGAAGCTTTCTTT. It yields the protein CASSLIGAEAFF. The full variable domain, with the rest looked up from reference TRBV7-2 and TRBJ1-1, is GAGVSQSPSNKVTEKGKDVELRCDPISGHTALYWYRQSLGQGLEFLIYFQGNSAPDKSGLPSDRFSAERTGGSVSTLTIQRTQQEDSAVYLCASSLIGAEAFFGQGTRLTVV.

The CDR3 here is CASSLGPEYHNEQFF. For the CDR3, the DNA is TGTGCCAGCAGCTTAGGGCCGGAGTACCACAATGAGCAGTTCTTC. The chain couples TRBV7-7 to TRBJ2-1, with D uncertain. The length of the CDR3 is 15 residues. With 1 base removed from V and 5 bases from J, the gap between germline ends came to 12 bases. Germline V lookup: CDR1 SSHAT, CDR2 FNYEAQ (reference sequence).

This clonotype was detected a few times. The rearrangement links TRBV20-1 to TRBJ2-1; the match to TRBD2 covers 8 bases. Trimming removed 3 bases from V and 6 bases from J; junction bases left unmatched: 7. CDR3 length: 14 amino acids. Germline CDR1 DFQATT, CDR2 SNEGSKA (reference sequence). The CDR3, as DNA: TGCAGTGCTAGTAAAGCGGGAGTAAGCAATGAGCAGTTCTTC. Its protein product is CSASKAGVSNEQFF.

This clonotype was seen only a few times. The chain has TRBV15 and TRBJ2-1; perhaps D is TRBD1 or TRBD2 (6 bases each). CDR1 is LNHNV and CDR2 is YYDKDF in the germline V gene (reference sequence). This CDR3 is 17 amino acids long. V was pared by 0 bases and J by 8 bases, with 20 bases between. CDR3 residues: CATSRDRDNTGDDEQFF. CDR3 in DNA: TGTGCCACCAGCAGAGATCGGGACAACACGGGGGATGATGAGCAGTTCTTC.

This clonotype was counted ten times or more. The rearrangement links TRBV20-1 to TRBJ2-3, with D possibly being TRBD2 (7 bases). The CDR3 totals 16 residues. Trimming took off 1 base at V and 2 bases at J, with 16 bases between the two ends. Germline-derived CDR1 and CDR2 are DFQATT and SNEGSKA (reference sequence). The CDR3 nucleotides read TGCAGTGCTAGAGGAGGGAGGGGGGTCAACACAGATACGCAGTATTTT. Protein product: CSARGGRGVNTDTQYF.

The chain employs TRBV10-3 and TRBJ2-1; 8 nucleotides match TRBD2. Germline assignment: CDR1 ENHRY and CDR2 SYGVKD. V dropped 6 bases and J dropped 6; count of bases not matched to a gene: 13. This CDR3 region has 16 residues. In DNA form, the CDR3 reads TGTGCCATCAGAATCCTGGTCCCGGGAGGGCGCAATGAGCAGTTCTTC. It translates to CAIRILVPGGRNEQFF.

This clonotype was detected only a few times. The chain is built from TRBV9 and TRBJ2-5; D remains unclear. Deletions cut 0 bases from V and 1 base from J, with 7 bases between. The CDR3 extends over 14 amino acids. Germline V lookup: CDR1 SGDLS, CDR2 YYNGEE. The chain's CDR3 is CASSVAALQETQYF. DNA for the CDR3: TGTGCCAGCAGCGTAGCAGCACTCCAAGAGACCCAGTACTTC.

J is TRBJ2-3 and V is TRBV12-3 or TRBV12-4; D is ambiguous. The CDR3 sequence is 13 residues long. The V and J ends lost 7 bases and 4 bases respectively, with 12 bases between them. This CDR3 is CASTPSIADTQYF. DNA of the CDR3: TGTGCCAGCACCCCTTCGATTGCAGATACGCAGTATTTT.

The chain recombines TRBV6-5 with TRBJ2-4; 7 bases agree with TRBD1. This CDR3 region has 15 residues. Trimming removed 4 bases from V and 4 bases from J; junction bases left unmatched: 7. The germline CDR1 and CDR2 sequences are MNHEY and SVGAGI. Here the CDR3 reads CASSSRGLRKNIQYF. DNA for the CDR3: TGTGCCAGCAGTTCCAGGGGGTTGAGGAAAAACATTCAGTACTTC.

Only a few counts were recorded for this clonotype. Possible read error: a much larger clone is one base away. The J gene is TRBJ1-1, the V gene TRBV12-3 or TRBV12-4; tentative D call: TRBD1 (5 bases). V was clipped by 2 bases and J by 0 bases, with 7 bases between them. This CDR3 comprises 14 residues. DNA for the CDR3: TGTGCCAGCAGTTTACCAGGGTTGAACACTGAAGCTTTCTTT. Protein product: CASSLPGLNTEAFF.

This rearrangement joins TRBV27 to TRBJ2-1; possibly TRBD2 for D (5 bases). The CDR3 extends over 13 amino acids. Trimming left V 4 bases short and J 8 bases short, with 12 bases between. In germline, CDR1 is MNHEY, CDR2 SMNVEV (reference sequence). CDR3 sequence reads: CASSSLASDEQFF. In DNA form, the CDR3 reads TGTGCCAGCAGTTCTCTAGCATCCGATGAGCAGTTCTTC.